This T cell receptor beta chain was captured in a study of cytomegalovirus exposure and HLA in healthy donors. Findings and caveats of the study: The HLA-A and HLA-B alleles of most subjects were reportedly predicted accurately from TCR beta sequences.

Per germline, CDR1 SEHNR and CDR2 FQNEAQ (reference sequence). V trimming: 2 bases; J trimming: 0 bases; junction bases outside the gene matches: 6. The CDR3 loop spans 16 amino acids. It was with 60 Vbeta and 13 Jbeta primers that the PCR ran. The assay was immunoSEQ multiplex PCR, and TCRdb's table has in-frame clones only and misses some. The sample records roughly 180,000 clones, 80% being singletons. A word on this clone: The antigen remains undetermined.

The chain carries TRBV7-9 and TRBJ2-7, with TRBD2 matching 8 bases. This TCR was sampled from a man aged 30 to 45 in good health and CMV-seropositive. The sample was PBMCs. The DNA of the CDR3 is TGTGCCAGCAGCTTAAGTAGCGGGACAAGCTCCTACGAGCAGTACTTC. It is translated as CASSLSSGTSSYEQYF.